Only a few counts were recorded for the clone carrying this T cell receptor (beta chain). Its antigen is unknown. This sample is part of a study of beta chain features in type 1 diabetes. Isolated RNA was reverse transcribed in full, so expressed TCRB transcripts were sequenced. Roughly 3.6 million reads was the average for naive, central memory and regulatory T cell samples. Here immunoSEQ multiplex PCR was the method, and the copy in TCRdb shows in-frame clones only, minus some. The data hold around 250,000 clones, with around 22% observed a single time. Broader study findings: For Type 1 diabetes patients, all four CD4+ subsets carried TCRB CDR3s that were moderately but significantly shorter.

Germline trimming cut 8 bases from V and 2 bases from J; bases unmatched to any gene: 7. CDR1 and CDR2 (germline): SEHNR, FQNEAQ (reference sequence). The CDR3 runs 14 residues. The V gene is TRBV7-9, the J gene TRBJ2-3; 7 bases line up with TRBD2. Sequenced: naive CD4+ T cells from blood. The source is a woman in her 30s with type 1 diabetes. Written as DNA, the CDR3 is TGTGCCAGCGGGAAGCGGGACTTCACAGATACGCAGTATTTT. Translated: CASGKRDFTDTQYF.